This T cell receptor (beta chain) was sequenced in a study of OX40 agonist ivuxolimab in advanced cancers. Method: immunoSEQ multiplex PCR; TCRdb's copy keeps in-frame clones and lacks some. Here the sample spans tens of thousands of clones, just under 95% being singletons. A note on this clone: What it binds is unknown.

Notes on the study in general: Normalized T-cell clonal expansion was also low in some nonresponders. Among T cells, CD8+ cells averaged more expanded clones than CD4+ cells.

Sequencing used CD4+ or CD8+ T cells sorted from blood, obtained in a trial of the OX40 agonist ivuxolimab. The clonotype comes from an adult with an advanced solid tumor such as melanoma, head and neck, liver or kidney cancer.

CDR3 coding DNA: TGTGCCAGCAGTCCACTCCTTGATACGCAGTATTTT. Translating gives CASSPLLDTQYF. The chain links TRBV27 to TRBJ2-3; D is undetermined. The CDR3 spans 12 residues. V shed 5 bases and J shed 6 bases, with 9 bases lying between them. Germline V gene lookup returns CDR1 MNHEY and CDR2 SMNVEV (reference sequence).